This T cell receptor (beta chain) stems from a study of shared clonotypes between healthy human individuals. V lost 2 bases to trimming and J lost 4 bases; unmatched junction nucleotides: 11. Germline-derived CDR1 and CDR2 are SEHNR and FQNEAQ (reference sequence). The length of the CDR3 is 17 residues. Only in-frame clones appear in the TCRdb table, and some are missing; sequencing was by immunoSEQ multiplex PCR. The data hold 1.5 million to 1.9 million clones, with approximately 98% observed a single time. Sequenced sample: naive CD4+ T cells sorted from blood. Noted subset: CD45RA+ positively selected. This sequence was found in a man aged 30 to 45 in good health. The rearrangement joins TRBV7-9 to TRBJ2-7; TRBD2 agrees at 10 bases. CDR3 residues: CASSLSASGRAMYEQYF. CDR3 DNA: TGTGCCAGCAGCTTATCTGCAAGCGGGAGGGCCATGTACGAGCAGTACTTC.